The rows below give T cell receptor beta chains drawn from one sample of a study of T cell responses to AZD1222 COVID-19 vaccine. Method: immunoSEQ multiplex PCR; TCRdb's copy keeps in-frame clones and lacks some. Of over 150,000 clones listed, around 90% are singletons. The source material was peripheral blood, sampled on day 0 of AZD1222 vaccination. The receptors shown here come from an adult in good health. The CDR3 runs from the conserved cysteine through the conserved F or W. The D gene is left open where the match is weak. Part of the rows lack a size; the others show once, few, many or a class for expanded clones.

clone_size,j_call,v_call,d_call,cdr3_aa,cdr3_nt
NA,TRBJ1-2,TRBV7-2,TRBD1,CASSTQDRGGSHGYTF,TGTGCCAGCAGCACTCAGGACAGGGGGGGTAGTCATGGCTACACCTTC
once,TRBJ2-5,TRBV5-1,TRBD1,CASSLLGQGSAETQYF,TGCGCCAGCAGCTTGTTGGGACAGGGATCGGCAGAGACCCAGTACTTC
NA,TRBJ1-1,TRBV7-3,NA,CASSLTKDSASAFF,TGTGCCAGCAGCTTAACGAAGGATTCGGCATCAGCTTTCTTT
NA,TRBJ1-3,TRBV20-1,NA,CSASPDSTSGNTIYF,TGCAGTGCTAGTCCGGACAGTACCTCTGGAAACACCATATATTTT
NA,TRBJ2-3,TRBV5-1,TRBD1,CASSLGTGALTDTQYF,TGCGCCAGCAGCTTGGGGACAGGGGCCCTCACAGATACGCAGTATTTT
NA,TRBJ1-4,TRBV18,NA,CASSRVHVATNEKLFF,TGTGCCAGCTCACGTGTTCATGTTGCAACTAATGAAAAACTGTTTTTT
NA,TRBJ1-1,TRBV12-3/TRBV12-4,NA,CASSSRTNTEAFF,TGTGCCAGCAGTTCCCGGACCAACACTGAAGCTTTCTTT
NA,TRBJ1-2,TRBV19,TRBD1,CASTPRGQGSGYTF,TGTGCCAGTACTCCCCGGGGACAGGGGAGCGGCTACACCTTC
NA,TRBJ2-3,TRBV7-9,NA,CASSLADGPSTDTQYF,TGTGCCAGCAGCTTAGCCGACGGACCCAGCACAGATACGCAGTATTTT
NA,TRBJ1-5,TRBV21-1,NA,CASTKGGADRVSQPQHF,TGTGCCAGCACCAAAGGGGGGGCAGACAGGGTCAGTCAGCCCCAGCATTTT
NA,TRBJ2-1,TRBV6-5,NA,CASSYSTANEQFF,TGTGCCAGCAGTTACTCCACGGCCAATGAGCAGTTCTTC
NA,TRBJ2-3,TRBV5-1,TRBD2,CASSFLPAGYSTDTQYF,TGCGCCAGCAGCTTCCTCCCAGCGGGGTATAGCACAGATACGCAGTATTTT
NA,TRBJ1-4,TRBV6-5,TRBD1,CATGQGYEKLFF,TGTGCCACCGGACAGGGATATGAAAAACTGTTTTTT
few,TRBJ1-3,TRBV7-8,NA,CASSLGTPSGNTIYF,TGTGCCAGCAGCTTAGGGACACCCTCTGGAAACACCATATATTTT
few,TRBJ1-4,TRBV7-9,NA,CASSSTVGEKLFF,TGTGCCAGCAGCTCAACAGTGGGGGAAAAACTGTTTTTT
NA,TRBJ1-1,TRBV9,TRBD1,CASSVEGARGTEAFF,TGTGCCAGCAGCGTGGAGGGGGCCCGTGGCACTGAAGCTTTCTTT
NA,TRBJ2-7,TRBV11-2,NA,CASSLRSGPRLSYEQYF,TGTGCCAGCAGCTTACGAAGCGGGCCGCGCCTCTCCTACGAGCAGTACTTC
NA,TRBJ1-1,TRBV6-5,NA,CASSSPLLNTEAFF,TGTGCCAGCAGTTCCCCCTTGCTCAACACTGAAGCTTTCTTT
NA,TRBJ1-2,TRBV2,NA,CASRATPNYGYTF,TGTGCCAGCAGGGCTACACCTAACTATGGCTACACCTTC
NA,TRBJ1-4,TRBV28,NA,CASSLAGTGTNEKLFF,TGTGCCAGCAGTTTAGCCGGGACTGGTACTAATGAAAAACTGTTTTTT
NA,TRBJ1-4,TRBV7-9,NA,CASSPEDARRTEKLFF,TGTGCCAGCAGCCCCGAGGACGCCCGGAGGACTGAAAAACTGTTTTTT
NA,TRBJ1-6,TRBV14,NA,CASSQDVQLNSPLHF,TGTGCCAGCAGCCAAGATGTACAGCTTAATTCACCCCTCCACTTT
NA,TRBJ2-7,TRBV18,TRBD1,CASSRDRDYEQYF,TGTGCCAGCTCACGGGACAGGGACTACGAGCAGTACTTC
once,TRBJ1-1,TRBV19,NA,CASSIAATLNTEAFF,TGTGCCAGTAGTATAGCGGCGACACTGAACACTGAAGCTTTCTTT
NA,TRBJ1-6,TRBV16,NA,CASSQWGPAANSPLHF,TGTGCCAGCAGCCAATGGGGTCCGGCAGCTAATTCACCCCTCCACTTT
NA,TRBJ1-2,TRBV10-1,TRBD1,CASGTEHYGYTF,TGCGCCAGCGGGACAGAACACTATGGCTACACCTTC
NA,TRBJ2-5,TRBV19,NA,CASSIRSGGETQYF,TGTGCCAGTAGTATTAGGTCGGGGGGCGAGACCCAGTACTTC
NA,TRBJ2-4,TRBV18,NA,CASSQAGWETKNIQYF,TGTGCCAGCTCACAGGCAGGGTGGGAGACCAAAAACATTCAGTACTTC
NA,TRBJ1-5,TRBV7-8,NA,CASSLGQGYSNQPQHF,TGTGCCAGCAGCTTAGGTCAGGGGTATAGCAATCAGCCCCAGCATTTT